Presented here are 17 T cell receptor beta chains from one specimen sequenced in a study of PD-1 blockade in classical Hodgkin lymphoma. Noted time point: cycle 4 day 1 (C4D1), after more than 5 weeks of nivolumab. Patients all relapsed after autologous stem cell transplantation, and there was variation in brentuximab vedotin exposure. Profiling relied on immunoSEQ multiplex PCR, and the TCRdb table lists in-frame clones only, not all of them. The sample yields around 25,000 clones, under 75% seen once. This material consisted of peripheral blood mononuclear cells (PBMCs), taken before the fourth cycle of nivolumab. These receptors were taken from a human donor with classical Hodgkin lymphoma.

The CDR3: CASSLRAGGNNEQFF. The CDR3 region has the DNA TGTGCCAGTAGTCTAAGAGCGGGGGGAAACAATGAGCAGTTCTTC. V is TRBV19 and J is TRBJ2-1; 9 positions agree with TRBD2. The CDR3 sequence is 15 residues long. With 5 bases clipped from V and 5 bases from J, the junction kept 7 bases outside the gene matches. Germline V lookup: CDR1 LNHDA, CDR2 SQIVND (reference sequence). Full variable domain (missing parts from reference TRBV19 and TRBJ2-1): DGGITQSPKYLFRKEGQNVTLSCEQNLNHDAMYWYRQDPGQGLRLIYYSQIVNDFQKGDIAEGYSVSREKKESFPLTVTSAQKNPTAFYLCASSLRAGGNNEQFFGPGTRLTVL.

By proportion, this clone is medium-sized. CDR3 nucleotides: TGTGCCAGCAGCCCAACCGCCACCGGGGAGCTGTTTTTT. Translation gives CASSPTATGELFF. The rearrangement uses TRBV27 and TRBJ2-2; D gene uncertain. Trimming cost V 6 bases and J 4 bases, with 9 bases left between them. The CDR3 extends over 13 amino acids. Germline-derived CDR1 and CDR2 are MNHEY and SMNVEV (reference sequence).

V and J are TRBV11-1 and TRBJ2-3; D is ambiguous. Germline CDR1 SGHAT, CDR2 FQDESV (reference sequence). Trimming shortened V by 5 bases and J by 11 bases, and 11 bases separated the two germline ends. The CDR3 consists of 11 residues. The CDR3 is CASSPRQGQYF. In DNA form, the CDR3 reads TGTGCCAGCAGCCCTCGTCAAGGGCAGTATTTT.

The chain joins TRBV7-2 to TRBJ2-5, with unresolved D. The V end was cut by 1 base, the J end by 0 bases, with 3 bases between. CDR3 length: 13 amino acids. Germline V gene lookup returns CDR1 SGHTA and CDR2 FQGNSA. CDR3 loop: CASSLGYQETQYF. CDR3 nucleotides: TGTGCCAGCAGCTTAGGTTACCAAGAGACCCAGTACTTC. The whole variable domain, remainder taken from reference TRBV7-2 and TRBJ2-5, is GAGVSQSPSNKVTEKGKDVELRCDPISGHTALYWYRQSLGQGLEFLIYFQGNSAPDKSGLPSDRFSAERTGGSVSTLTIQRTQQEDSAVYLCASSLGYQETQYFGPGTRLLVL.

This chain links TRBV5-4 with TRBJ2-6, with TRBD2 identical over 8 bases. The germline gives CDR1 SGHNT, CDR2 YYREEE (reference sequence). V lost 2 bases and J lost 0; bases outside the gene matches: 1. The CDR3 runs to 16 residues. As DNA, the CDR3 is TGTGCCAGCAGCTTTCGGGGGGGCTCTGGGGCCAACGTCCTGACTTTC. Its protein is CASSFRGGSGANVLTF.

The J gene is TRBJ1-3, the V gene TRBV2; D unresolved. Germline V gene sequence: CDR1 SNHLY, CDR2 FYNNEI. The length of the CDR3 is 15 residues. Trimming took 6 bases from V and 0 from J, leaving 12 bases between them. CDR3: CASRFRGHSGNTIYF. CDR3 DNA sequence: TGTGCCAGCAGGTTTCGGGGTCACTCTGGAAACACCATATATTTT.

The chain combines TRBV6-5 with TRBJ1-1, with TRBD1 matching over 7 bases. Germline loops: CDR1 MNHEY, CDR2 SVGAGI. Losses at the gene ends were 2 bases for V and 4 bases for J; bases not matched to a gene: 7. CDR3 length: 15 residues. CDR3 nucleotides: TGTGCCAGCAGTTACCTCCAGGGGGTTGGCACTGAAGCTTTCTTT. As protein: CASSYLQGVGTEAFF.

This clone was seen a few times. The V call is TRBV15, the J call TRBJ1-3; tentative D call: TRBD1 (5 bases). The CDR3 extends over 17 amino acids. Germline-derived CDR1 and CDR2 are LNHNV and YYDKDF (reference sequence). V gave up 0 bases and J gave up 4 bases, with 16 bases separating them. CDR3 protein: CATSRDGTSAPGNTIYF. The CDR3 DNA sequence: TGTGCCACCAGCAGAGACGGGACGTCCGCGCCAGGAAACACCATATATTTT. The whole variable domain, remainder taken from reference TRBV15 and TRBJ1-3, is DAMVIQNPRYQVTQFGKPVTLSCSQTLNHNVMYWYQQKSSQAPKLLFHYYDKDFNNEADTPDNFQSRRPNTSFCFLDIRSPGLGDTAMYLCATSRDGTSAPGNTIYFGEGSWLTVV.

The chain carries TRBV5-1 and TRBJ2-1, with D maybe TRBD2 (5 bases). CDR1 is SGHRS and CDR2 is YFSETQ in the germline V gene. The CDR3 length is 16 residues. V was clipped by 4 bases and J by 1 base, with 15 bases between them. CDR3 in amino acids: CASSTLSGKSYNEQFF. The DNA of the CDR3 is TGCGCCAGCAGCACCCTTTCGGGGAAGTCCTACAATGAGCAGTTCTTC.

This clone was observed at least ten times. J is TRBJ1-5 and V is TRBV10-3; TRBD1 aligns across 7 bases. The CDR3 runs 13 residues. J was trimmed by 10 bases and V by 4 bases; bases with no gene match: 7. Germline V CDR1 and CDR2: ENHRY, SYGVKD. CDR3 residues: CAISGQGDSPQHF. The CDR3 DNA reads as TGTGCCATCAGTGGACAGGGTGATAGTCCCCAGCATTTT.

The chain recombines TRBV7-9 with TRBJ2-3, with D unresolved. V gave up 6 bases and J gave up 2 bases, with 12 bases separating them. Per germline, CDR1 SEHNR and CDR2 FQNEAQ (reference sequence). This CDR3 is 14 amino acids long. CDR3 amino acids: CASSNVRATDTQYF. The CDR3 bases are TGTGCCAGCAGTAACGTTAGGGCCACAGATACGCAGTATTTT.

J is TRBJ1-5 and V is TRBV6-6; TRBD1 is a possible D gene (5 bases). Germline loops: CDR1 MNHNY, CDR2 SVGAGI (reference sequence). V gave up 7 bases and J gave up 1 base, with 8 bases separating them. The CDR3 sequence is 13 residues long. Written as DNA, the CDR3 is TGTGCCAGCATGGGGGGGAGCAATCAGCCCCAGCATTTT. Residues: CASMGGSNQPQHF.

This clone has a single count. The chain employs TRBV10-3 and TRBJ2-1; D gene unclear. The CDR3 consists of 11 residues. V was shortened by 2 bases and J by 9 bases, with 5 bases between the two germline ends. The germline gives CDR1 ENHRY, CDR2 SYGVKD. The CDR3 coding sequence is TGTGCCATCAGTGAGGGGCTTGAGCAGTTCTTC. This translates into CAISEGLEQFF.

The gene calls are TRBV4-2 and TRBJ1-4; D gene uncertain. V was shortened by 1 base and J by 0 bases, with 9 bases between the two germline ends. Germline CDR1 LGHNA, CDR2 YNFKEQ. This CDR3 is built from 16 residues. This CDR3 reads CASSQAGGTTNEKLFF. The CDR3 region has the DNA TGTGCCAGCAGCCAAGCCGGTGGCACAACTAATGAAAAACTGTTTTTT.

This clone was detected only a few times. The chain has TRBV7-2 and TRBJ2-5; 10 bases fit TRBD2. V dropped 0 bases and J dropped 1; count of bases not matched to a gene: 8. This CDR3 comprises 18 residues. Germline CDR1 is SGHTA and CDR2 is FQGNSA. In DNA form, the CDR3 reads TGTGCCAGCAGCTTAGCGAATAGCGGGGGGCCTTTCCAAGAGACCCAGTACTTC. Amino acids: CASSLANSGGPFQETQYF.

The genes are TRBV25-1 and TRBJ1-3; TRBD1 might be the D (6 bases). Germline V gene sequence: CDR1 MGHDK, CDR2 SYGVNS. This CDR3 is built from 18 residues. V lost 3 bases and J 0 bases, leaving 18 bases between the germline ends. CDR3 protein: CASSDSFRGIFSGNTIYF. CDR3 DNA sequence: TGTGCCAGCAGTGATTCCTTCAGGGGTATCTTCTCTGGAAACACCATATATTTT.

This clone was found once. V and J are TRBV6-5 and TRBJ2-3; tentatively, D is TRBD1 or TRBD2 (6 bases each). Trimming took off 9 bases at V and 6 bases at J, with 16 bases between the two ends. This CDR3 has 13 residues. Germline-derived CDR1 and CDR2 are MNHEY and SVGAGI. The CDR3 DNA follows: TGTGCCAGTTCGGTGGGGGCGGGGGATACGCAGTATTTT. Amino acid sequence: CASSVGAGDTQYF.